The 19 T cell receptor beta chains below all came from one sample that was sequenced in a study of T cell repertoires in cytomegalovirus infection. Antigens for these TCRs are unknown. TCRdb itself ran the reads through MiXCR, one entry per CDR3 protein. There are about 130,000 distinct CDR3 sequences in the sample; over 25% occur only once, and 58% lies in the top ten. The input for sequencing was CD8+ T cells from cultured PBMCs, taken from culture after CMV antigen stimulation. The receptors were gathered from a human donor in good health (CMV status not recorded). Some clones in this sample may be carry-over from other donors' samples.

This chain joins TRBV12-3 or TRBV12-4 and TRBJ2-5; 8 bases are shared with TRBD2. The CDR3 loop spans 14 amino acids. J lost 4 bases, V lost 2 bases, and 3 bases had no gene match. The CDR3 region is CASSLSGGLETQYF. The DNA of the CDR3 is TGTGCCAGCAGTTTAAGCGGGGGTCTAGAGACCCAGTACTTC.

This clonotype has just a few counts. The V gene is TRBV15, the J gene TRBJ2-2; TRBD2 aligns across 12 bases. Looked up from germline, CDR1 is LNHNV and CDR2 is YYDKDF (reference sequence). The CDR3 extends over 18 amino acids. The V segment lost 2 bases and the J segment 0 bases; nucleotides outside the gene matches: 4. The CDR3 reads CATSRPSGGVTNTGELFF. Here the CDR3 DNA reads TGTGCCACCAGCAGACCTAGCGGGGGGGTAACGAACACCGGGGAGCTGTTTTTT.

This chain connects TRBV7-9 to TRBJ2-2; 7 bases are shared with TRBD1. Trimming at V came to 0 bases and at J to 4 bases, leaving 5 bases not matched to a gene. The CDR3 totals 16 residues. Germline V CDR1 and CDR2: SEHNR, FQNEAQ (reference sequence). The CDR3 nucleotides read TGTGCCAGCAGCTTAGCAGGGGGCCCGGGCACCGGGGAGCTGTTTTTT. Its protein is CASSLAGGPGTGELFF.

The genes are TRBV5-1 and TRBJ2-7; possibly TRBD1 for D (6 bases). The CDR3 spans 14 residues. Germline-derived CDR1 and CDR2 are SGHRS and YFSETQ. Between the trimmed V and J ends, which lost 4 bases and 3 bases, there was a span of 14 bases. The CDR3 DNA reads TGCGCCAGCAGCGGCGAGGGGGTCGGCTACGAGCAGTACTTC. This sequence encodes CASSGEGVGYEQYF.

The chain couples TRBV6-5 to TRBJ2-7; D unresolved. Trimming stripped 6 bases from V and 2 bases from J, with 11 bases between. CDR1 is MNHEY and CDR2 is SVGAGI in the germline V gene. This CDR3 contains 13 residues. CDR3 coding DNA: TGTGCCAGCAGCCCCGGGTCAGCCTACGAGCAGTACTTC. Translated: CASSPGSAYEQYF.

The table lists this clonotype with many counts. The chain uses TRBV6-5 and TRBJ1-2; D not resolved. V was pared by 3 bases and J by 8 bases, with 16 bases between. CDR1 is MNHEY and CDR2 is SVGAGI in the germline V gene. The CDR3 is made up of 14 amino acids. The CDR3, as DNA: TGTGCCAGCAGTTATGACGTCGGGGAGTTCGGCTACACCTTC. Its translation: CASSYDVGEFGYTF.

The chain combines TRBV7-6 with TRBJ1-1, with a possible D match to TRBD1 (5 bases). Germline V lookup: CDR1 SGHVS, CDR2 FNYEAQ. The CDR3 length is 17 residues. V was cut by 5 bases and J by 1 base, with 20 bases left in between. For the CDR3, the DNA is TGTGCCAGCAGCCTTGGTTATTTGGGGGATTCGAACACTGAAGCTTTCTTT. It encodes CASSLGYLGDSNTEAFF. Full variable domain (outside the CDR3, taken from reference TRBV7-6 and TRBJ1-1): GAGVSQSPRYKVTKRGQDVALRCDPISGHVSLYWYRQALGQGPEFLTYFNYEAQQDKSGLPNDRFSAERPEGSISTLTIQRTEQRDSAMYRCASSLGYLGDSNTEAFFGQGTRLTVV.

The chain carries TRBV29-1 and TRBJ2-1; 14 nucleotides agree with TRBD2. The CDR3 has 14 residues. J lost 9 bases, V lost 1 base, and 2 bases had no gene match. Germline V gene sequence: CDR1 SQVTM, CDR2 ANQGSEA. The CDR3 reads CSVEGGTSGGEQFF. The CDR3 nucleotides read TGCAGCGTTGAAGGGGGGACTAGCGGGGGTGAGCAGTTCTTC.

In this sample, this clonotype turned up many times. The rearrangement joins TRBV7-9 to TRBJ1-4; TRBD1 agrees at 9 bases. V lost 5 bases and J lost 6; bases outside the gene matches: 4. The CDR3 covers 14 residues. Germline CDR1 SEHNR, CDR2 FQNEAQ (reference sequence). The CDR3 DNA follows: TGTGCCAGCAGCAACCGGACAGGGGATGAAAAACTGTTTTTT. This gives the protein CASSNRTGDEKLFF.

The V call is TRBV4-1, the J call TRBJ1-1; D gene ambiguous. Trimming shortened V by 1 base and J by 3 bases, and 6 bases separated the two germline ends. Germline CDR1 is MGHRA and CDR2 is YSYEKL. This CDR3 region has 13 residues. This CDR3 is CASSQVRDTEAFF. DNA of the CDR3: TGCGCCAGCAGCCAAGTAAGGGACACTGAAGCTTTCTTT.

The V gene is TRBV6-5, the J gene TRBJ1-1; no clear D. Germline CDR1 reads MNHEY; CDR2 reads SVGAGI. The CDR3 spans 14 residues. V shed 6 bases and J shed 2 bases, with 13 bases lying between them. CDR3 amino acids: CASSSPKKNTEAFF. Written as DNA, the CDR3 is TGTGCCAGCAGCAGCCCAAAAAAAAACACTGAAGCTTTCTTT.

The chain has TRBV20-1 and TRBJ2-3, with D possibly TRBD1 on 7 matching bases. The V and J ends lost 1 base and 4 bases respectively, with 18 bases between them. This CDR3 has 16 residues. The germline gives CDR1 DFQATT, CDR2 SNEGSKA (reference sequence). This chain's CDR3 is CSARGLGRGESDTQYF. CDR3 sequence (DNA): TGCAGTGCTAGAGGTCTTGGCAGGGGGGAATCAGATACGCAGTATTTT.

The V and J genes are TRBV5-1 and TRBJ2-1; D is perhaps TRBD1 or TRBD2 (5 bases each). CDR3 length: 16 residues. Germline CDR1 and CDR2: SGHRS and YFSETQ. Trimming removed 1 base from V and 0 bases from J, with 11 bases in between. The DNA for the CDR3 is TGCGCCAGCAGCTTGCGGGGACCGCCCTCCTACAATGAGCAGTTCTTC. This codes for CASSLRGPPSYNEQFF.

This rearrangement joins TRBV7-9 to TRBJ1-1, with D possibly being TRBD1 (6 bases). Germline loops: CDR1 SEHNR, CDR2 FQNEAQ (reference sequence). The CDR3 has 12 amino acids. V was trimmed by 7 bases and J by 8 bases, leaving 14 bases between them. The CDR3 nucleotides read TGTGCCAGCAAGCCCGCTGGACAGGAAGCTTTCTTT. The encoded protein is CASKPAGQEAFF.

The rearrangement links TRBV7-9 to TRBJ1-1; D is unclear. The CDR3 spans 13 residues. Germline CDR1 and CDR2: SEHNR and FQNEAQ (reference sequence). The V end lost 4 bases, the J end lost 4 bases, and 10 bases lay between the germline ends. CDR3: CASSYGPGTEAFF. The CDR3 nucleotides are TGTGCCAGCAGCTACGGGCCGGGCACTGAAGCTTTCTTT.

The V call is TRBV5-5, the J call TRBJ1-1, with no clear D. Trimming shortened V by 1 base and J by 6 bases, and 16 bases separated the two germline ends. There are 15 residues in the CDR3. Germline V gene sequence: CDR1 SGHKS, CDR2 YYEKEE (reference sequence). The CDR3 protein is CASSLPGGPVAEAFF. The CDR3 DNA reads TGTGCCAGCAGCTTGCCAGGCGGCCCTGTCGCTGAAGCTTTCTTT.

The J gene is TRBJ2-5, the V gene TRBV7-9; TRBD2 matches 10 bases. V lost 4 bases and J lost 3; bases outside the gene matches: 11. This CDR3 region has 17 residues. CDR1 and CDR2 (germline): SEHNR, FQNEAQ (reference sequence). DNA of the CDR3: TGTGCCAGCAGCTCCCCTTCGAGCGGGGGGGTTAAAGAGACCCAGTACTTC. Translating it yields CASSSPSSGGVKETQYF.

This rearrangement joins TRBV11-2 to TRBJ2-5; weak D call: TRBD2 (5 bases). V lost 3 bases and J lost 0, with 11 bases in between. Looked up from germline, CDR1 is SGHAT and CDR2 is FQNNGV. This CDR3 has 15 residues. The CDR3 loop is CASSFHYGDQETQYF. CDR3 in DNA: TGTGCCAGCAGCTTCCACTACGGGGACCAAGAGACCCAGTACTTC.

This clonotype was observed a few times. The chain combines TRBV6-2 or TRBV6-3 with TRBJ2-7; perhaps D is TRBD1 or TRBD2 (5 bases each). Looked up from germline, CDR1 is MNHEY and CDR2 is SVGEGT. This CDR3 spans 15 amino acids. The V end was cut by 5 bases, the J end by 2 bases, with 16 bases between. The DNA for the CDR3 is TGTGCCAGCAGTACCGGGACCCCGAGGCCCTACGAGCAGTACTTC. This gives the protein CASSTGTPRPYEQYF.